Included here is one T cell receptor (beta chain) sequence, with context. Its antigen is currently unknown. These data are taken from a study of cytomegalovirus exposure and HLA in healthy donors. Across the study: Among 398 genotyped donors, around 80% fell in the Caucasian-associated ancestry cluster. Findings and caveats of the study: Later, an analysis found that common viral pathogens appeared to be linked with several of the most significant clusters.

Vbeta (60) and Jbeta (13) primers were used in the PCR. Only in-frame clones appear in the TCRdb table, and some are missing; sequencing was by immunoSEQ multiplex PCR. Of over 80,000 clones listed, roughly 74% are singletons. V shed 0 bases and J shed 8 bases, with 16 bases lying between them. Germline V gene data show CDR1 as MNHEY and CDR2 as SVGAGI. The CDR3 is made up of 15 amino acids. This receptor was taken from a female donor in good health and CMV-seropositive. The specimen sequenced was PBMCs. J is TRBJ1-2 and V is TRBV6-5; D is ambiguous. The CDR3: CASSYSRAANGGYTF. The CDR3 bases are TGTGCCAGCAGTTACTCGAGGGCAGCGAACGGCGGCTACACCTTC.